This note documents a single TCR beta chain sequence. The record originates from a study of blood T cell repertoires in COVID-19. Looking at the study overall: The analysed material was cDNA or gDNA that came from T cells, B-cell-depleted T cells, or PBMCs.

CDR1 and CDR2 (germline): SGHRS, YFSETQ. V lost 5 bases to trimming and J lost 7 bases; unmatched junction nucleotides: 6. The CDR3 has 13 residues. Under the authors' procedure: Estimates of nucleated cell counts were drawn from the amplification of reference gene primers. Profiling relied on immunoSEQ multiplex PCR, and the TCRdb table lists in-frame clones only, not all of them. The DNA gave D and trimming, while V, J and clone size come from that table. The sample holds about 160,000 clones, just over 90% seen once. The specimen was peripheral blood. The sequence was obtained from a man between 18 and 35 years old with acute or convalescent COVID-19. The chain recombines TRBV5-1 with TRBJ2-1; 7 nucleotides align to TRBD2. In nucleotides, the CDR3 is TGCGCCAGCAGACCGGGACTACCAAATGAGCAGTTCTTC. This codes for CASRPGLPNEQFF.